This T cell receptor beta chain was sequenced for a study of blood T cells in healthy people across ages. At least 6.5 million PBMCs were isolated per sample. Sample-barcoded 5' priming and a J-beta primer mix drove a second PCR of roughly 6 to 12 cycles. TCRdb redid the calling of the 5' RACE reads with MiXCR, one entry per CDR3 protein. The repertoire holds around 900,000 distinct CDR3 sequences, with about 51% as singletons. Study outcomes and limitations: Naive T cell percentage strongly correlated with TCR beta diversity.

V shed 4 bases and J shed 3 bases, with 8 bases lying between them. The CDR3 covers 13 residues. Germline V gene data show CDR1 as ENHRY and CDR2 as SYGVKD. To note about this clonotype: No antigen is known for it.

This clonotype originated in a woman aged 60 to 75 in good health. The gene calls are TRBV10-3 and TRBJ2-3, with D hard to call. The material sequenced was blood. The CDR3 loop reads CAISVAGTDTQYF. The CDR3 DNA sequence: TGTGCCATCAGTGTCGCAGGAACAGATACGCAGTATTTT.